This entry is about one TCR beta chain. Antigen specificity is unknown. The sequenced template was cDNA made from the entire isolated RNA. The repertoire was sequenced with immunoSEQ multiplex PCR; TCRdb's copy has only in-frame clones and lacks some. Seen here are a few hundred thousand clones, over 11% observed once, and the top ten hold about 0.02%. The authors sorted CD4+ naive, central memory, regulatory and stem cell-like memory cells via CD45RO/CCR7/CD25/CD127/CD95/CD27. The data are from a study of beta chain features in type 1 diabetes. Study-level information: Patients were similar to healthy donors in age and gender (as well as in cell yields). Investigators examined more than 90 million sorted cells across all samples. Study-wide points: Researchers report that Type 1 diabetes patients had moderately but significantly shorter TCRB CDR3s across all four CD4+ subsets. The study found fewer insertions and more deletions at VDJ junctions in type 1 diabetes patients.

The CDR3 loop spans 12 amino acids. CDR1 GTSNPN and CDR2 SVGIG come from the germline V gene (reference sequence). V lost 5 bases and J lost 4, with 11 bases in between. The sequenced sample consisted of naive CD4+ T cells from blood. The origin of this receptor is a young man with type 1 diabetes. V usage is TRBV30 and J usage is TRBJ1-1, with D maybe TRBD1 (5 bases). The CDR3 DNA reads TGTGCCTGGGCGGGACGGAGCACTGAAGCTTTCTTT. This gives the protein CAWAGRSTEAFF.